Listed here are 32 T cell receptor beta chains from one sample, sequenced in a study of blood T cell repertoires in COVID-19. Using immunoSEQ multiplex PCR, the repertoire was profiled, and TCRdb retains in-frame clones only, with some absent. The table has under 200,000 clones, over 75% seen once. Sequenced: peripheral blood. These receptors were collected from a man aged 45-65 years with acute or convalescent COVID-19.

CDR3 sequence (DNA): TGCGCCAGCAGCTTTGGCTGGGCAGAAAGCTATGGCTACACCTTC. It yields the protein CASSFGWAESYGYTF. The chain uses TRBV5-1 and TRBJ1-2; D ambiguous. This CDR3 contains 15 residues. CDR1 and CDR2 (germline): SGHRS, YFSETQ. V lost 2 bases, J lost 4 bases, and 15 bases lay in between.

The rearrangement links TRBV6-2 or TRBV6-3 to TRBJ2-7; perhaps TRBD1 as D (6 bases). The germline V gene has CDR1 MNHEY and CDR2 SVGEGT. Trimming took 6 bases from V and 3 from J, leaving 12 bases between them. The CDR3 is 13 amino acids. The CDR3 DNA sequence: TGTGCCAGCAGCCCCGAGGGGGTCTACGAGCAGTACGTC. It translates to CASSPEGVYEQYV.

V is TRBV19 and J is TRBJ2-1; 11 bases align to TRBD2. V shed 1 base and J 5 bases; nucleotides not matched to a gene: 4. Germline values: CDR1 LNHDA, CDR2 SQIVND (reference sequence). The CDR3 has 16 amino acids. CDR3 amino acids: CASSIVPGLADNEQFF. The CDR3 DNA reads TGTGCCAGTAGTATAGTTCCGGGACTAGCGGACAATGAGCAGTTCTTC.

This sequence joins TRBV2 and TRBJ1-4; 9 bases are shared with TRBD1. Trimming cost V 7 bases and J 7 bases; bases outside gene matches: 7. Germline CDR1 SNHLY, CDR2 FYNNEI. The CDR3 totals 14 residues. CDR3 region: CASNQRQGVEKLFF. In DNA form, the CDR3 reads TGTGCCAGCAACCAGAGACAGGGGGTTGAAAAACTGTTTTTT.

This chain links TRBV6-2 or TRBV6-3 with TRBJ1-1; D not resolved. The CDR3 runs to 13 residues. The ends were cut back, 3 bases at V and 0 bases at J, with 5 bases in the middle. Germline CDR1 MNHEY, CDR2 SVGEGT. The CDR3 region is CASSYTVNTEAFF. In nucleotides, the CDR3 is TGTGCCAGCAGTTATACTGTGAACACTGAAGCTTTCTTT.

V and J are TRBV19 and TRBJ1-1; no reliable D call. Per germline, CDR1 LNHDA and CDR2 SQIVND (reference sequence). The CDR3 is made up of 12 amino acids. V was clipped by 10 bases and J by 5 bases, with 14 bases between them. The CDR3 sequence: CATPSENTEAFF. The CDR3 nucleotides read TGTGCCACCCCGTCAGAAAATACTGAAGCTTTCTTT.

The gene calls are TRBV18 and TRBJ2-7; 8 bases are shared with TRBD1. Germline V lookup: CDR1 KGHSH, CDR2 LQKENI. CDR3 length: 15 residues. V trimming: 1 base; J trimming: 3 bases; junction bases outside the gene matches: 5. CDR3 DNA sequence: TGTGCCAGCTCACCACGGACAGGGTCGGGCTACGAGCAGTACTTC. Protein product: CASSPRTGSGYEQYF. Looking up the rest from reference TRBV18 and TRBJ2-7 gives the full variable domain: NAGVMQNPRHLVRRRGQEARLRCSPMKGHSHVYWYRQLPEEGLKFMVYLQKENIIDESGMPKERFSAEFPKEGPSILRIQQVVRGDSAAYFCASSPRTGSGYEQYFGPGTRLTVT.

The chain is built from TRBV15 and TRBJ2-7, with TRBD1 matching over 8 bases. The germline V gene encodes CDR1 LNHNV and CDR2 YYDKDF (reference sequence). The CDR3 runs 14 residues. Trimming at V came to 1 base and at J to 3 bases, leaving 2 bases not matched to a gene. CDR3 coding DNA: TGTGCCACCAGCAGAGGGACAGGGTACTACGAGCAGTACTTC. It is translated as CATSRGTGYYEQYF.

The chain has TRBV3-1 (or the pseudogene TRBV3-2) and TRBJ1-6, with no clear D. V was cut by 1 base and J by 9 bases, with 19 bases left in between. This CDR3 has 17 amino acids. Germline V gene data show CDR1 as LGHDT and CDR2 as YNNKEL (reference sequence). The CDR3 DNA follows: TGTGCCAGCAGCCAAGTACCCCCTACGTCGAGAGGTTCACCCCTCCACTTT. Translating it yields CASSQVPPTSRGSPLHF.

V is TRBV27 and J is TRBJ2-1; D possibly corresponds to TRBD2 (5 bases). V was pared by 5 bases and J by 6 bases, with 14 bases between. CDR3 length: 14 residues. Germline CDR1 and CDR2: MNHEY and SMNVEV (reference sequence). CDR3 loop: CASSAKRGRNEQFF. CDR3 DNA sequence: TGTGCCAGCAGTGCCAAACGAGGGCGCAATGAGCAGTTCTTC.

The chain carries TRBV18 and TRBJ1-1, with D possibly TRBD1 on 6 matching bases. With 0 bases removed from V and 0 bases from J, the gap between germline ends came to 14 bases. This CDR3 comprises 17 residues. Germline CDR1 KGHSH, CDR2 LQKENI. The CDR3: CASSPPGGRGVNTEAFF. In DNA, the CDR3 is TGTGCCAGCTCACCACCGGGTGGCAGGGGTGTGAACACTGAAGCTTTCTTT.

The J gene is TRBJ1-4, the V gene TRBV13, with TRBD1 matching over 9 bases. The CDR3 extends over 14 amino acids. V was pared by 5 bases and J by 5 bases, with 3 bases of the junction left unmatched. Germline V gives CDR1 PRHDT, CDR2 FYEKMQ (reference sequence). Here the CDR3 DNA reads TGTGCCAGCAGCAAAGACAGGGGGAATGAAAAACTGTTTTTT. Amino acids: CASSKDRGNEKLFF.

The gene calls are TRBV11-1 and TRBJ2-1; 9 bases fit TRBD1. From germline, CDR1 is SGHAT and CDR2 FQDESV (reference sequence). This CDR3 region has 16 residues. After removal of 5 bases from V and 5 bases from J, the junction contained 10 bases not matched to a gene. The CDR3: CASSPILGQGNNEQFF. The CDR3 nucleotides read TGTGCCAGCAGCCCCATTTTAGGACAGGGGAACAATGAGCAGTTCTTC.

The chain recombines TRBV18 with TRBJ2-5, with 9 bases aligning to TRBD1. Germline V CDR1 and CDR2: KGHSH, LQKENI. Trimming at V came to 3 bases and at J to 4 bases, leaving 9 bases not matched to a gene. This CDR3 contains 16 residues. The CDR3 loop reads CASSPRDRDVIETQYF. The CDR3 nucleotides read TGTGCCAGCTCACCCCGGGACAGGGACGTGATAGAGACCCAGTACTTC.

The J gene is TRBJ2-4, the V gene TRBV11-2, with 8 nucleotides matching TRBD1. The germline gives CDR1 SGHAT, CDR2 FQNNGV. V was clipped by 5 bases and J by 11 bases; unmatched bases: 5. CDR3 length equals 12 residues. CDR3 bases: TGTGCCAGCAGCACGACAGGGGCCCTTCAGTACTTC. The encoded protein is CASSTTGALQYF. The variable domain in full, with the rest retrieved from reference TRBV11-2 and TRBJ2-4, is EAGVAQSPRYKIIEKRQSVAFWCNPISGHATLYWYQQILGQGPKLLIQFQNNGVVDDSQLPKDRFSAERLKGVDSTLKIQPAKLEDSAVYLCASSTTGALQYFGAGTRLSVL.

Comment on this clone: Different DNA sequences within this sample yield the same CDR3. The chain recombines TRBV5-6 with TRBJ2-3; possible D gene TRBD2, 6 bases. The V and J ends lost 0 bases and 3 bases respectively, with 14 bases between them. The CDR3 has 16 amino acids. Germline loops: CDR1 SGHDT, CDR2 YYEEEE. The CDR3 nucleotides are TGTGCCAGCAGCTTGGAGCAGGGAGGTGGTACAGATACGCAGTATTTT. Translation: CASSLEQGGGTDTQYF.

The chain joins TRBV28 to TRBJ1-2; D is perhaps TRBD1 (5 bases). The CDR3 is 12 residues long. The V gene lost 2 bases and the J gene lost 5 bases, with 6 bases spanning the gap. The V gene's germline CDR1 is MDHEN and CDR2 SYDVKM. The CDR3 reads CASSLKGYGYTF. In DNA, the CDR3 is TGTGCCAGCAGTTTAAAGGGGTATGGCTACACCTTC.

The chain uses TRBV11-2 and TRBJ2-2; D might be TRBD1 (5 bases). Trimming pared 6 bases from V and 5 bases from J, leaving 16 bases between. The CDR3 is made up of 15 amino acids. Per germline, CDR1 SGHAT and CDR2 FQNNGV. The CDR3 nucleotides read TGTGCCAGCAGGAAGATAGGGGTTAGAACCGGGGAGCTGTTTTTT. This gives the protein CASRKIGVRTGELFF.

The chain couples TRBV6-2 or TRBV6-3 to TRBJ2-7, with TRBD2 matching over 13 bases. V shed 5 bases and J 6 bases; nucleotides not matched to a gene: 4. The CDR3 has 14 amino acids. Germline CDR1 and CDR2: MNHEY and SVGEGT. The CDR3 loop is CASSRLAGGGEQYV. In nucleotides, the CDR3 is TGTGCCAGCAGTCGACTAGCGGGGGGTGGCGAGCAGTACGTC.

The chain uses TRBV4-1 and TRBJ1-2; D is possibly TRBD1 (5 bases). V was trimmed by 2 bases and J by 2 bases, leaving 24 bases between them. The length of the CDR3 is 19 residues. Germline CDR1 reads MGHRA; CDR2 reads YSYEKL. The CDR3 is CASSQLTTSKGHTNYGYTF. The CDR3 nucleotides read TGCGCCAGCAGCCAATTAACTACATCCAAAGGACATACCAACTATGGCTACACCTTC.

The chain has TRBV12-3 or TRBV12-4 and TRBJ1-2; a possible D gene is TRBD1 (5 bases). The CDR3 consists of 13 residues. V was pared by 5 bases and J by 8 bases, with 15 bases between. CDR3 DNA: TGTGCCAGCAGTCCGGGTGGGGCTAACGGCTACACCTTC. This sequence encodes CASSPGGANGYTF.

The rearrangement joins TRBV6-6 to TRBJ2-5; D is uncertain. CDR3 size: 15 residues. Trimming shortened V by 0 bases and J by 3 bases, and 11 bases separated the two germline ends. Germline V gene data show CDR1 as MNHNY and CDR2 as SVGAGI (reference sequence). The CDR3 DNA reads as TGTGCCAGCAGTTACTCCCCAGAAGGAGAAGAGACCCAGTACTTC. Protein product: CASSYSPEGEETQYF.

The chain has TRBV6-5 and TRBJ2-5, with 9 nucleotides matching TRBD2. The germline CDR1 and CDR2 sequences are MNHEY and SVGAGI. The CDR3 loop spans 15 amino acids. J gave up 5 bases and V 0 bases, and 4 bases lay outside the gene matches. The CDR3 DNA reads TGTGCCAGCAGTTACTCGTACAGCGGGGGGGAGACCCAGTACTTC. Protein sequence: CASSYSYSGGETQYF.

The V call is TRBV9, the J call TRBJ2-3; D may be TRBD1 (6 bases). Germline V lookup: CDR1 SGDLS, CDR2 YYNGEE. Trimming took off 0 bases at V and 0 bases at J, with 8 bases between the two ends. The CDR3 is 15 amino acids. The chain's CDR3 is CASSVAGASTDTQYF. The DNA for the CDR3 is TGTGCCAGCAGCGTAGCAGGGGCTAGCACAGATACGCAGTATTTT.

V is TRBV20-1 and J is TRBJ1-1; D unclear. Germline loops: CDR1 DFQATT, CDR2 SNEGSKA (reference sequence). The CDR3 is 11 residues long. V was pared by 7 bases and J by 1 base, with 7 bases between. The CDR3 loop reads CSGRANTEAFF. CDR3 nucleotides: TGCAGTGGGAGGGCGAACACTGAAGCTTTCTTT.

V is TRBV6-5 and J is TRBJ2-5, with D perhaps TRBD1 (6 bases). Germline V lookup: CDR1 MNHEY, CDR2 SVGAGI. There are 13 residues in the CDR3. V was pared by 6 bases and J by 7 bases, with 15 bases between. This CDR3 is CASRPTSQGTQYF. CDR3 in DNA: TGTGCCAGCAGACCGACCTCACAGGGGACCCAGTACTTC.

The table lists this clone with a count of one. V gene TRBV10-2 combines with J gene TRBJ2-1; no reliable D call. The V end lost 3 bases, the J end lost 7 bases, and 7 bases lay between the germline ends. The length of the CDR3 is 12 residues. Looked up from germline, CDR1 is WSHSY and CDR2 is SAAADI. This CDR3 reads CASSDYSNEQFF. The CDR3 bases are TGCGCCAGCAGTGATTATTCGAATGAGCAGTTCTTC.

The CDR3 DNA reads as TGTGCCATCGCCCTCTCAGGGGCCAATCAGCCCCAGCATTTT. It is translated as CAIALSGANQPQHF. The chain couples TRBV10-3 to TRBJ1-5; a weak D match, TRBD1 (6 bases). Germline V CDR1 and CDR2: ENHRY, SYGVKD. V shed 8 bases and J shed 3 bases, with 14 bases lying between them. The CDR3 contains 14 residues.

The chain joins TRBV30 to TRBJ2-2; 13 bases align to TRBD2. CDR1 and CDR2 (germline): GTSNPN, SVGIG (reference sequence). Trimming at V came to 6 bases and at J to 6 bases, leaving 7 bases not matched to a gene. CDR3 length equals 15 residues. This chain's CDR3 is CACPRTSGGAGELFF. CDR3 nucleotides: TGTGCCTGCCCTAGAACTAGCGGGGGGGCCGGGGAGCTGTTTTTT. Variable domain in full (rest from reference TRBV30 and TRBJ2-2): SQTIHQWPATLVQPVGSPLSLECTVEGTSNPNLYWYRQAAGRGLQLLFYSVGIGQISSEVPQNLSASRPQDRQFILSSKKLLLSDSGFYLCACPRTSGGAGELFFGEGSRLTVL.

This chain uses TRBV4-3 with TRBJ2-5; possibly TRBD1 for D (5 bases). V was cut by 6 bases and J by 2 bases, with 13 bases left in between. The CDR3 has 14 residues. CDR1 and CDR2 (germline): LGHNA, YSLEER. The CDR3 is CASSSGQGQETQYF. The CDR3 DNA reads TGCGCCAGCAGTTCAGGGCAAGGGCAAGAGACCCAGTACTTC.

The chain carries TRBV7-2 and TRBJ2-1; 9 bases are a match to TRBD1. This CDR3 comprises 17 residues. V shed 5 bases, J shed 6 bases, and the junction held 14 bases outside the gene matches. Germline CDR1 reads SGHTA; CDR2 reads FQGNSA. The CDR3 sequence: CASSAGQGVGVPNEQFF. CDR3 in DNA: TGTGCCAGCAGCGCGGGACAGGGAGTGGGGGTCCCCAATGAGCAGTTCTTC.

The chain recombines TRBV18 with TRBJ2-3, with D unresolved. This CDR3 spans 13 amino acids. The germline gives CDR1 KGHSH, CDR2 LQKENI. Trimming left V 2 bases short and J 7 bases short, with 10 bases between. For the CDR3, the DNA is TGTGCCAGCTCACCATCCCTATCTAATACGCAGTATTTT. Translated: CASSPSLSNTQYF.